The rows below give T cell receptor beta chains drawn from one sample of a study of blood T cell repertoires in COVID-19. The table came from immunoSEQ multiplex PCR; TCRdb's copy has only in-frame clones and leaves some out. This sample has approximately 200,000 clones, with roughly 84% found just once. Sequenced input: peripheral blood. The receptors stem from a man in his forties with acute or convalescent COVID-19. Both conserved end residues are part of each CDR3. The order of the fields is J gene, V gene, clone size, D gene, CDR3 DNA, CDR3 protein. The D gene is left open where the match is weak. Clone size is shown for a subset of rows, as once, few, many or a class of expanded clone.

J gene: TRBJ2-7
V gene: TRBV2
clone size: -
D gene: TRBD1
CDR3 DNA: TGTGCCAGCAGGTCACAGGGGGACTCCTACGAGCAGTACTTC
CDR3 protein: CASRSQGDSYEQYF

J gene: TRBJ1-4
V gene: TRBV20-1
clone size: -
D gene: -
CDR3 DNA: TGCAGTGCTAGTGATGCCAAGGGGGATGAAAAACTGTTTTTT
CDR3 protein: CSASDAKGDEKLFF

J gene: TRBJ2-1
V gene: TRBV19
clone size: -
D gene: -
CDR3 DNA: TGTGCCAGTAGTCCGTTATCTAGCGCGGCTGAGCAGTTCTTC
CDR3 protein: CASSPLSSAAEQFF

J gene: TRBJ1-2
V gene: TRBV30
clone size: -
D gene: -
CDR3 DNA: TGTGCCTGGAGTGTGAGGGAAGGCTACACCTTC
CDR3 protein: CAWSVREGYTF

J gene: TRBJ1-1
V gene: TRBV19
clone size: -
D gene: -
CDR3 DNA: TGTGCCAGTAGACGGACCGGGACACACACTGAAGCTTTCTTT
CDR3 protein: CASRRTGTHTEAFF

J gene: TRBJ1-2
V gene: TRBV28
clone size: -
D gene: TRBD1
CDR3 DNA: TGTGCCAGCAGTCCTGCCGGGACAGGGGGCGAGAAATTCTATGGCTACACCTTC
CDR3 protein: CASSPAGTGGEKFYGYTF

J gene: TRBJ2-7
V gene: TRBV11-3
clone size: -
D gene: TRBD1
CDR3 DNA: TGTGCCAGCAGCCGAGGACAGGGCTACGAGCAGTACTTC
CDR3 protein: CASSRGQGYEQYF

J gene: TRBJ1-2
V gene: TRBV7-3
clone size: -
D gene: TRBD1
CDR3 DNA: TGTGCCAGCAGCTTGCAGACAGGGGGGGACTATAGCTACACCTTC
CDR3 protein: CASSLQTGGDYSYTF

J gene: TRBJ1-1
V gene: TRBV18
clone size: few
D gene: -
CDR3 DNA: TGTGCCAGCTCACCACAAGGCGGGAACACTGAAGCTTTCTTT
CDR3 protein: CASSPQGGNTEAFF

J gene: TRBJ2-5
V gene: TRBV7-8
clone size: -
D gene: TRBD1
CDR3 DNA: TGTGCCAGCAGCCCCCGGACAGGGGAAGAGACCCAGTACTTC
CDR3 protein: CASSPRTGEETQYF

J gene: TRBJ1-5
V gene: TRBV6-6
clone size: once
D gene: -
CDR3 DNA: TGTGCCAGCAGTTATATAGGGGATCAGCCCCAGCATTTT
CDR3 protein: CASSYIGDQPQHF

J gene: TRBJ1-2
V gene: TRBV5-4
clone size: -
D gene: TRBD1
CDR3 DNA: TGTGCCAGCAGCCCTCAAACAGGGGGCGACGGCTACACCTTC
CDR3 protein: CASSPQTGGDGYTF

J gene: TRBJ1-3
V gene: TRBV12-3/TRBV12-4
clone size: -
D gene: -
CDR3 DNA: TGTGCCAGCAGTTTCGGCAGGGTAAACACCATATATTTT
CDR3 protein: CASSFGRVNTIYF

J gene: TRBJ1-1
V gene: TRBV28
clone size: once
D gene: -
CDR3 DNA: TGTGCCAGCAGGCGGGACTTCTATGCCGAAGCTTTCTTT
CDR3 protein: CASRRDFYAEAFF

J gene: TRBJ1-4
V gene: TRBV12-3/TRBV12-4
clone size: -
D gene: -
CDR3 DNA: TGTGCCAGCAGCCAGGGACACTACGAAAAACTGTTTTTT
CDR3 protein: CASSQGHYEKLFF

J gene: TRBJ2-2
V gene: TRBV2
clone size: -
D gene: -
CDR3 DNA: TGTGCCAGCAGTGAAGATAGGAGTACCGGGGAGCTGTTTTTT
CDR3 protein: CASSEDRSTGELFF

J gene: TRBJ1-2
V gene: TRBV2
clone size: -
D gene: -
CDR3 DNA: TGTGCCAGCACTTCCCTATCTAATGGCTACACCTTC
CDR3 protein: CASTSLSNGYTF

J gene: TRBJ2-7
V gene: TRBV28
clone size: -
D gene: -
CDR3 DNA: TGTGCCAGCACTCCCGGCGGGCTAACCTACGAGCAGTACTTC
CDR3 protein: CASTPGGLTYEQYF

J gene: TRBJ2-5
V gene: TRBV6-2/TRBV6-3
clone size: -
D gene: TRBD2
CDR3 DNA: TGTGCCAGCAGCCAGGGACTAGCGGAAGAGACCCAGTACTTC
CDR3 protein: CASSQGLAEETQYF

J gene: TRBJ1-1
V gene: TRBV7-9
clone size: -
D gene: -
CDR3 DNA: TGTGCCAGCAGCTTAGCCGGGGGTAACACTGAAGCTTTCTTT
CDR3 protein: CASSLAGGNTEAFF

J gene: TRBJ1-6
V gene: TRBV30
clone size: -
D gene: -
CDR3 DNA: TGTGCCTGGAGTGTCAGTCGTTCACCCCTCCACTTT
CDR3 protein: CAWSVSRSPLHF

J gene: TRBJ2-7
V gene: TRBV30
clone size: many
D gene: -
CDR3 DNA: TGTGCCTGGGGCGGAGGGGAGTACTACGAGCAGTACTTC
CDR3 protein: CAWGGGEYYEQYF

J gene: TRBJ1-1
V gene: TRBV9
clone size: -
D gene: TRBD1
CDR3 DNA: TGTGCCAGCAGCGTAGATACAGGGGGAAACTTGAATGAAGCTTTCTTT
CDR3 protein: CASSVDTGGNLNEAFF

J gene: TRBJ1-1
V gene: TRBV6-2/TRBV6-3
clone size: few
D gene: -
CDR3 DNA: TGTGCCAGCAGTCGGCCGGGGTTGCTCAGTGAAGCTTTCTTT
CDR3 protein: CASSRPGLLSEAFF

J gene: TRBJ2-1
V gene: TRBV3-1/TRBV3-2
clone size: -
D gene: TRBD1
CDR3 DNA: TGTGCCAGCAGCTACGTACGGACAGGGAGAGGGGGTTACAATGAGCAGTTCTTC
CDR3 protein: CASSYVRTGRGGYNEQFF

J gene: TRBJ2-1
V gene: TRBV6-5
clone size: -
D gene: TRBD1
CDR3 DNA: TGTGCCAGCGGAGCAGGGGGCCGGGATGAGCAGTTCTTC
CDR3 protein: CASGAGGRDEQFF

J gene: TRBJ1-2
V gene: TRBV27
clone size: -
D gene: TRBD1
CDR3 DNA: TGTGCCAGCAGTTTAAGCGTGACAGGGGATGGCTACACCTTC
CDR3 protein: CASSLSVTGDGYTF

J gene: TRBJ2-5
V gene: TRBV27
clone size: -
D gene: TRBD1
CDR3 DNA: TGTGCCAGCAGGAGACAGGGGCGCGAAGAGACCCAGTACTTC
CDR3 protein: CASRRQGREETQYF

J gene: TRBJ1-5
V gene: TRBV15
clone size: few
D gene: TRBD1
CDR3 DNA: TGTGCCACCAGCACGTTCGGACAGGGGGCGAAGGGCCCCAATCAGCCCCAGCATTTT
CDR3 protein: CATSTFGQGAKGPNQPQHF